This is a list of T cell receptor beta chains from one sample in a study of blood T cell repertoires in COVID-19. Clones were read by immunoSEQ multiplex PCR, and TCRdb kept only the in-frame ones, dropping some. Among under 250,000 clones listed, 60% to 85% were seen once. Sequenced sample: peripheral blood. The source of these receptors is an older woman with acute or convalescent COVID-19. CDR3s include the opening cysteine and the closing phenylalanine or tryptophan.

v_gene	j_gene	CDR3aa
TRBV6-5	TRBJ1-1	CASKRELNTEAFF
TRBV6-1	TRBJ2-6	CASSEGRVRTGGAGANVLTF
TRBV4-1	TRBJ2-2	CASSQDSTRKGELFF
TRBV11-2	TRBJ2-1	CASSLVVGTSVNEQFF
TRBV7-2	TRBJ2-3	CASSLDRWEDTQYF
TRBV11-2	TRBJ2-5	CASSPQGVRETQYF
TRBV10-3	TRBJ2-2	CAIRATSGENTGELFF
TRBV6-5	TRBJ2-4	CASNREGGDIQYF
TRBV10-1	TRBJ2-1	CASSAASGNWEQFF
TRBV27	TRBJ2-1	CASSTRTSGSYNEQFF
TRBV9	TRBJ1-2	CASSAQTGYSYGYTF
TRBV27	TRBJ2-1	CASSGLAGMSSYNEQFF
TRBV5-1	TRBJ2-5	CASSSGRGLKEETQYF
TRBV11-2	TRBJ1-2	CASSLVHNYGYTF
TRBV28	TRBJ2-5	CASSLAGGGETQYF
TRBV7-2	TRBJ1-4	CASSLGGQRDEKLFF
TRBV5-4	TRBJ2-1	CASSLDRNEQFF
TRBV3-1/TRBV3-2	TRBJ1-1	CASSQLSVPAEAFF
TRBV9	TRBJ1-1	CASSETGNRAEAFF
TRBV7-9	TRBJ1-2	CASSLTGLNYGYTF
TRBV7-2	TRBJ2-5	CASSLVSGAGQETQYF
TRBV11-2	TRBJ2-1	CASSPLTGKHYNEQFF
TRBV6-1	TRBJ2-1	CASSGAVGSYNEQFF
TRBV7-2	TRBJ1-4	CASSFDGRLDEKLFF
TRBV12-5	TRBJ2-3	CASGSTGSTDTQYF
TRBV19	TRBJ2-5	CASSTNLAGGLETQYF
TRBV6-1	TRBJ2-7	CASSDPRRGATQYF
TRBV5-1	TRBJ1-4	CASGAFPGEKLFF
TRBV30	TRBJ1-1	CAWRETNTEAFF
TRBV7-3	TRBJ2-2	CASSPGTGELFF
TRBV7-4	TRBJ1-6	CASSCGMETSNSPLHF
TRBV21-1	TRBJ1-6	CASSPRSSHNSPLHF
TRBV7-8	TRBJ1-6	CASSLPTGGMNSPLHF
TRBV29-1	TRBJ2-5	CSALAGGGSKETQYF
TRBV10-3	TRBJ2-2	CAISEGRELFF
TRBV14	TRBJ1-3	CASSQDRLGRGNTIYF
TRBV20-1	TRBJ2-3	CSASSPAVSSTDTQYF
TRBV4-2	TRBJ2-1	CASSQDTGGKQFF
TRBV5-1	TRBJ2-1	CASSEQGAAYNEQFF
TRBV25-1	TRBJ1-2	CASQGGASYGYTF
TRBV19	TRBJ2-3	CASSGGAQDTQYF
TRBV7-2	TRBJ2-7	CASSSYSGDEQYF
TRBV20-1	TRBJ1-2	CSSWTGGGYTF
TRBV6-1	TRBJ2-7	CASSVFLSGSSSYEQYF
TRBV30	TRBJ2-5	CAWRRRGGETQYF
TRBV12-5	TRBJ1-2	CASGLILGQGSNYGYTF
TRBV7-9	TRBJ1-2	CASSTRDTPWIITF
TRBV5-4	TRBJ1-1	CASSLGQGRDTEAFF
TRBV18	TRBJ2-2	CASLNMPGQGDEGELFF
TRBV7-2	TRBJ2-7	CASSRDTFSYEQYF
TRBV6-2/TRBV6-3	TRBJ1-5	CASSYVKGRSNQPQHF
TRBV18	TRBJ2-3	CASSPGDTQYF
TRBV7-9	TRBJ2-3	CASSLARGRGSTDTQYF
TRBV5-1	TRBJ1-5	CASSLAGGGQPQHF